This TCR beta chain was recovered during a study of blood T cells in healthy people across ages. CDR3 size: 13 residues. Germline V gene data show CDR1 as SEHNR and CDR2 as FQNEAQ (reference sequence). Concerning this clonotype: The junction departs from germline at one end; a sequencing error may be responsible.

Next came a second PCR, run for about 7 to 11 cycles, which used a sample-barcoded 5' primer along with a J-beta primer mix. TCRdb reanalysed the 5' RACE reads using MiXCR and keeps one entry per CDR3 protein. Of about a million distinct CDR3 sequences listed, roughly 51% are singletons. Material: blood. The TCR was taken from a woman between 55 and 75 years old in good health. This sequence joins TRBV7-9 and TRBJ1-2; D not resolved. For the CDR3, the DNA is TGCGCCAGCAGCCCCGAACGAGGTAGCGGCTACACCTTC. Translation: CASSPERGSGYTF. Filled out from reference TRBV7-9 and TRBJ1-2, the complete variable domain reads DTGVSQNPRHKITKRGQNVTFRCDPISEHNRLYWYRQTLGQGPEFLTYFQNEAQLEKSRLLSDRFSAERPKGSFSTLEIQRTEQGDSAMYLCASSPERGSGYTFGSGTRLTVV.